These 17 T cell receptor beta chains share one sample of origin, sequenced in a study of neurological immune-mediated disorders. From the 5' RACE reads, TCRdb called clonotypes with MiXCR, one entry per CDR3 protein. The sample lists roughly 75,000 distinct CDR3 sequences, roughly 13% seen once, with about 4.5% in the top ten. The time point: longitudinal time-point 1 (baseline). The sequenced material came from PBMCs. The source of these receptors is a female donor with HTLV-1-associated myelopathy (HAM/TSP).

Many counts were recorded for this clonotype. The V and J genes are TRBV10-3 and TRBJ2-1, with 12 bases identical to TRBD2. CDR3 length: 13 amino acids. Germline CDR1 and CDR2: ENHRY and SYGVKD. This chain's CDR3 is CASRTSGNNEQFF. For the CDR3, the DNA is TGTGCATCAAGGACTAGCGGGAACAATGAGCAGTTCTTC.

There are many counts of this clonotype. V and J are TRBV15 and TRBJ2-2; 11 bases are shared with TRBD2. V lost 1 base to trimming and J lost 6 bases; unmatched junction nucleotides: 7. Germline V CDR1 and CDR2: LNHNV, YYDKDF (reference sequence). The CDR3 sequence is 17 residues long. CDR3 residues: CATSRGLAGKGAGELFF. CDR3 nucleotides: TGTGCCACCAGCAGAGGACTAGCGGGGAAGGGTGCCGGGGAGCTGTTTTTT.

This clonotype was recorded many times. This chain connects TRBV5-5 to TRBJ2-2; D call uncertain. Between the trimmed V and J ends, which lost 3 bases and 7 bases, there was a span of 7 bases. The CDR3 has 12 residues. Per germline, CDR1 SGHKS and CDR2 YYEKEE (reference sequence). DNA of the CDR3: TGTGCCAGCAGCTGGGATCGCGGGGAGCTGTTTTTT. Translated, it gives CASSWDRGELFF.

This clonotype was seen many times. The rearrangement uses TRBV6-5 and TRBJ1-1, with 8 bases matching TRBD1. Looked up from germline, CDR1 is MNHEY and CDR2 is SVGAGI. The ends lost 2 bases at V and 3 bases at J; junction bases unmatched: 8. The CDR3 is made up of 16 amino acids. This CDR3 is CASSYEPGGKDTEAFF. DNA of the CDR3: TGTGCCAGCAGTTACGAACCAGGGGGCAAGGACACTGAAGCTTTCTTT.

The CDR3 DNA is TGCGCCAGCAGGGGGTCCCTGGGCCCTCAAGATACGCAGTATTTT. Amino acid sequence: CASRGSLGPQDTQYF. The chain combines TRBV10-1 with TRBJ2-3, with unresolved D. V was pared by 6 bases and J by 5 bases, with 18 bases between. CDR1 is WNHNN and CDR2 is SYGVQD in the germline V gene (reference sequence). This CDR3 contains 15 residues.

V and J are TRBV7-8 and TRBJ2-3, with D perhaps TRBD2 (6 bases). Germline CDR1 SGHVS, CDR2 FQNEAQ. The CDR3 contains 15 residues. Trimming pared 3 bases from V and 2 bases from J, leaving 12 bases between. The CDR3 region is CASSLGGANTDTQYF. The CDR3 bases are TGTGCCAGCAGCTTGGGCGGGGCGAACACAGATACGCAGTATTTT.

On this clonotype: A read error is possible here, since a much larger clone lies one base away. The chain combines TRBV12-3 or TRBV12-4 with TRBJ2-2, with D perhaps TRBD1 (6 bases). The CDR3 runs 17 residues. Trimming left V 7 bases short and J 0 bases short, with 18 bases between. CDR3 region: CASKETGSLANTGELFF. CDR3 nucleotide sequence: TGTGCCAGCAAAGAGACAGGTTCCCTTGCGAACACCGGGGAGCTGTTTTTT.

This clonotype was seen many times. This rearrangement joins TRBV5-1 to TRBJ2-1; D is perhaps TRBD2 (7 bases). CDR1 SGHRS and CDR2 YFSETQ come from the germline V gene. The V gene lost 5 bases and the J gene lost 4 bases, with 16 bases spanning the gap. The CDR3 is made up of 15 amino acids. The CDR3 is CASSFTQGLYNEQFF. CDR3 sequence (DNA): TGCGCCAGCAGTTTTACACAGGGACTATACAATGAGCAGTTCTTC.

This clonotype was observed at least ten times. V usage is TRBV6-5 and J usage is TRBJ2-1, with 9 bases fitting TRBD2. Germline V gene lookup returns CDR1 MNHEY and CDR2 SVGAGI. Trimming took 8 bases from V and 2 from J; bases not matched to a gene: 4. The CDR3 is 14 amino acids. CDR3 DNA: TGTGCCAGCGGTAGCGGGGGCACCTACAATGAGCAGTTCTTC. Its protein is CASGSGGTYNEQFF.

This clonotype is judged medium-sized (0.01 to 0.1%). The V and J genes are TRBV27 and TRBJ2-7; maybe TRBD2 (6 bases). CDR3 length: 12 amino acids. Germline values: CDR1 MNHEY, CDR2 SMNVEV (reference sequence). V dropped 6 bases and J dropped 1 base, with 7 bases sitting between them. DNA for the CDR3: TGTGCCAGCAGGGAGGGGTCCTACGAGCAGTACTTC. Its translation: CASREGSYEQYF.

This clonotype was seen repeatedly, ten times or more. The chain is built from TRBV24-1 and TRBJ1-1, with 8 nucleotides matching TRBD1. This CDR3 is built from 15 residues. CDR1 and CDR2 (germline): KGHDR, SFDVKD. V lost 7 bases and J lost 4; bases outside the gene matches: 10. The CDR3 nucleotides read TGTGCCACCAGAAAATCGACAGGGGAGAGCACTGAAGCTTTCTTT. Translation gives CATRKSTGESTEAFF.

There are a few counts of this clonotype. One base away lies a much larger clone, so this may be a sequencing read error. The chain carries TRBV5-1 and TRBJ2-5, with D possibly TRBD1 on 5 matching bases. The CDR3 runs to 15 residues. CDR1 is SGHRS, CDR2 YFSETQ, per germline. The V gene lost 5 bases and the J gene lost 6 bases, with 20 bases spanning the gap. The CDR3 is CASRNGIGAIKTQYF. The CDR3 DNA reads as TGCGCCAGCAGGAATGGGATAGGGGCGATAAAGACCCAGTACTTC. Full variable domain (missing parts from reference TRBV5-1 and TRBJ2-5): KAGVTQTPRYLIKTRGQQVTLSCSPISGHRSVSWYQQTPGQGLQFLFEYFSETQRNKGNFPGRFSGRQFSNSRSEMNVSTLELGDSALYLCASRNGIGAIKTQYFGPGTRLLVL.

In this sample, this clonotype turned up many times. This rearrangement joins TRBV12-3 or TRBV12-4 to TRBJ2-7; 10 positions agree with TRBD1. This CDR3 region has 13 residues. Trimming cost V 5 bases and J 6 bases; bases outside gene matches: 4. The CDR3 DNA reads TGTGCCAGCAGTGTGACAGGGGGCGGCGAGCAGTACTTC. It codes for CASSVTGGGEQYF.

This clonotype came up once. The rearrangement joins TRBV28 to TRBJ1-5, with D possibly matching TRBD1 (6 bases). Deletions cut 9 bases from V and 4 bases from J, with 25 bases between. Germline loops: CDR1 MDHEN, CDR2 SYDVKM. The CDR3 is 17 amino acids. CDR3 amino acids: CASSHRGRAAENQPQHF. For the CDR3, the DNA is TGTGCCAGTAGCCACCGGGGGCGCGCAGCCGAAAATCAGCCCCAGCATTTT. The variable domain in full, with the rest retrieved from reference TRBV28 and TRBJ1-5, is DVKVTQSSRYLVKRTGEKVFLECVQDMDHENMFWYRQDPGLGLRLIYFSYDVKMKEKGDIPEGYSVSREKKERFSLILESASTNQTSMYLCASSHRGRAAENQPQHFGDGTRLSIL.

This clonotype was detected many times. The chain recombines TRBV6-2 or TRBV6-3 with TRBJ1-6; D is undetermined. The ends were cut back, 2 bases at V and 7 bases at J, with 9 bases in the middle. Per the germline V gene, CDR1 is MNHEY and CDR2 is SVGEGT. The CDR3 is made up of 14 amino acids. CDR3: CASSYLVGNSPLHF. Written as DNA, the CDR3 is TGTGCCAGCAGTTACCTTGTTGGGAATTCACCCCTCCACTTT.

At least ten counts were recorded for this clonotype. This rearrangement joins TRBV4-1 to TRBJ2-7; 7 bases match TRBD2. Germline V lookup: CDR1 MGHRA, CDR2 YSYEKL. This CDR3 comprises 14 residues. The ends lost 7 bases at V and 2 bases at J; junction bases unmatched: 8. The CDR3 DNA reads as TGCGCCAGCACCGTGGCTAGCGGACCCTACGAGCAGTACTTC. Translated: CASTVASGPYEQYF.

This clonotype came up many times. The chain recombines TRBV9 with TRBJ2-6; D is unclear. The CDR3 length is 14 residues. V lost 4 bases to trimming and J lost 2 bases, with 7 bases between them. Germline CDR1 SGDLS, CDR2 YYNGEE. The CDR3, as DNA: TGTGCCAGCAGCCTACGTCCTGGGGCCAACGTCCTGACTTTC. It encodes CASSLRPGANVLTF. The entire variable domain, with the rest obtained from reference TRBV9 and TRBJ2-6, is as follows: DSGVTQTPKHLITATGQRVTLRCSPRSGDLSVYWYQQSLDQGLQFLIQYYNGEERAKGNILERFSAQQFPDLHSELNLSSLELGDSALYFCASSLRPGANVLTFGAGSRLTVL.